These 28 T cell receptor beta chains came from one sample sequenced in a study of control samples from healthy donors and cancer patients. Assay: immunoSEQ multiplex PCR; the TCRdb copy retains only in-frame clones and omits some. Of 150,000 to 200,000 clones listed, nearly 90% are singletons. The source material was blood. These receptors were collected from a woman aged 45-65 years in good health.

The chain has TRBV6-2 or TRBV6-3 and TRBJ1-1, with 7 nucleotides matching TRBD1. J gave up 5 bases and V 5 bases, and 5 bases lay outside the gene matches. Germline-derived CDR1 and CDR2 are MNHEY and SVGEGT. The CDR3 extends over 13 amino acids. CDR3 protein: CASSRLQGTEAFF. For the CDR3, the DNA is TGTGCCAGCAGTCGCCTACAGGGGACTGAAGCTTTCTTT.

This clone was counted a single time. J is TRBJ2-2 and V is TRBV7-2; TRBD2 aligns across 9 bases. The CDR3 sequence is 15 residues long. Germline trimming cut 2 bases from V and 4 bases from J; bases unmatched to any gene: 2. Germline V CDR1 and CDR2: SGHTA, FQGNSA. DNA for the CDR3: TGTGCCAGCAGCTTATCTAGCGGGACCACCGGGGAGCTGTTTTTT. Translating it yields CASSLSSGTTGELFF.

The genes are TRBV3-1 (or the pseudogene TRBV3-2) and TRBJ1-2; 8 bases match TRBD1. V dropped 2 bases and J dropped 3; count of bases not matched to a gene: 2. The CDR3 is 14 amino acids. Germline CDR1 LGHDT, CDR2 YNNKEL (reference sequence). The CDR3 loop reads CASSQQGADYGYTF. The CDR3 DNA reads TGTGCCAGCAGCCAACAGGGGGCGGACTATGGCTACACCTTC.

V usage is TRBV19 and J usage is TRBJ2-2; 11 bases fit TRBD1. Looked up from germline, CDR1 is LNHDA and CDR2 is SQIVND (reference sequence). The J segment lost 6 bases and the V segment lost 5 bases, leaving 5 bases of the junction unmatched. The CDR3 consists of 15 residues. Written as DNA, the CDR3 is TGTGCCAGTAGTCCCGGACAGGGGGCTGCCGGGGAGCTGTTTTTT. It encodes CASSPGQGAAGELFF.

This sequence joins TRBV18 and TRBJ2-3, with a tentative D call TRBD1 (5 bases). Germline assignment: CDR1 KGHSH and CDR2 LQKENI. The V gene lost 4 bases and the J gene lost 0 bases, with 11 bases spanning the gap. This CDR3 region has 15 residues. Here the CDR3 reads CASSRKQGSTDTQYF. The CDR3 DNA is TGTGCCAGCTCACGTAAGCAGGGTAGCACAGATACGCAGTATTTT.

The V and J genes are TRBV27 and TRBJ2-2, with 7 bases that match TRBD2. V lost 8 bases, J lost 2 bases, and 8 bases stayed unmatched. CDR1 MNHEY and CDR2 SMNVEV come from the germline V gene (reference sequence). The CDR3 extends over 15 amino acids. The CDR3, as DNA: TGTGCCAGCGGCATGGGCGGGAGAAACACCGGGGAGCTGTTTTTT. Amino acids: CASGMGGRNTGELFF.

This chain joins TRBV7-2 and TRBJ1-2; D possibly corresponds to TRBD1 (6 bases). The ends were cut back, 5 bases at V and 2 bases at J, with 12 bases in the middle. Germline loops: CDR1 SGHTA, CDR2 FQGNSA. The CDR3 is 14 amino acids. The CDR3 bases are TGTGCCAGCAGCCTCGAGGGGGAGAACTATGGCTACACCTTC. Protein sequence: CASSLEGENYGYTF.

The CDR3, as DNA: TGCGCCAGCAGCCAAGGGCGGGGTGTCACAGATACGCAGTATTTT. Protein sequence: CASSQGRGVTDTQYF. This sequence joins TRBV4-1 and TRBJ2-3; tentative D call: TRBD2 (6 bases). Germline values: CDR1 MGHRA, CDR2 YSYEKL. The ends were cut back, 1 base at V and 2 bases at J, with 10 bases in the middle. The CDR3 is 15 residues long.

The chain is built from TRBV4-1 and TRBJ2-7, with D possibly being TRBD2 (6 bases). Germline V gene data show CDR1 as MGHRA and CDR2 as YSYEKL. The CDR3 runs 13 residues. Trimming removed 0 bases from V and 7 bases from J, with 10 bases in between. CDR3 coding DNA: TGCGCCAGCAGCCAAGATATCGGGAGAGAGCAGTACTTC. Protein: CASSQDIGREQYF.

The chain's CDR3 is CASSLSSGFSYEQYF. Written as DNA, the CDR3 is TGTGCCAGCAGCTTATCAAGCGGGTTTTCCTACGAGCAGTACTTC. The chain recombines TRBV7-2 with TRBJ2-7; weak D call: TRBD2 (6 bases). Germline lookup yields CDR1 SGHTA and CDR2 FQGNSA. The CDR3 is 15 amino acids. V dropped 2 bases and J dropped 1 base, with 12 bases sitting between them.

This rearrangement joins TRBV4-2 to TRBJ2-3, with D tentatively TRBD1 or TRBD2 (5 bases each). Germline CDR1 reads LGHNA; CDR2 reads YNFKEQ. Trimming removed 0 bases from V and 2 bases from J, with 15 bases in between. The CDR3 contains 17 residues. The CDR3: CASSQDQPLGATDTQYF. CDR3 nucleotide sequence: TGTGCCAGCAGCCAAGATCAGCCCCTCGGGGCCACAGATACGCAGTATTTT.

In its sample, this clone was seen once. This sequence joins TRBV10-3 and TRBJ2-2; tentative D call: TRBD1 (6 bases). CDR1 and CDR2 from the germline V gene are ENHRY and SYGVKD. The CDR3 has 16 amino acids. Between the trimmed V and J ends, which lost 5 bases and 6 bases, there was a span of 19 bases. Written as DNA, the CDR3 is TGTGCCATCAGTTTCGGGCCGGGACAAGGCGCCGGGGAGCTGTTTTTT. It encodes CAISFGPGQGAGELFF.

The chain has TRBV28 and TRBJ1-5; a weak D match, TRBD1 (5 bases). The CDR3 is 14 residues long. V lost 3 bases and J lost 7, with 13 bases in between. CDR1 MDHEN and CDR2 SYDVKM come from the germline V gene. CDR3 sequence reads: CASSFMRGGQPQHF. CDR3 bases: TGTGCCAGCAGTTTCATGCGGGGGGGGCAGCCCCAGCATTTT.

The chain joins TRBV9 to TRBJ2-1; D tentatively fits TRBD1 or TRBD2 (5 bases each). This CDR3 contains 15 residues. Deletions cut 0 bases from V and 4 bases from J, with 11 bases between. The V gene's germline CDR1 is SGDLS and CDR2 YYNGEE. The CDR3 reads CASSVEGWGYNEQFF. CDR3 DNA sequence: TGTGCCAGCAGCGTAGAAGGATGGGGGTACAATGAGCAGTTCTTC.

This clone has a single count. V gene TRBV7-9 combines with J gene TRBJ1-2, with 7 bases identical to TRBD1. The CDR3 sequence is 13 residues long. V lost 8 bases to trimming and J lost 3 bases; unmatched junction nucleotides: 6. Germline loops: CDR1 SEHNR, CDR2 FQNEAQ (reference sequence). In DNA, the CDR3 is TGTGCCAGCTGGGTACAGGGGTACTATGGCTACACCTTC. As protein: CASWVQGYYGYTF.

This chain links TRBV7-2 with TRBJ1-6; 8 nucleotides align to TRBD1. V gave up 5 bases and J gave up 5 bases; unmatched junction bases: 8. The germline V gene encodes CDR1 SGHTA and CDR2 FQGNSA. CDR3 size: 16 residues. The CDR3 sequence is CASSPPGGPNNSPLHF. Here the CDR3 DNA reads TGTGCCAGCAGCCCCCCAGGGGGCCCCAATAATTCACCCCTCCACTTT. Together with reference TRBV7-2 and TRBJ1-6, the CDR3 gives the full variable domain: GAGVSQSPSNKVTEKGKDVELRCDPISGHTALYWYRQSLGQGLEFLIYFQGNSAPDKSGLPSDRFSAERTGGSVSTLTIQRTQQEDSAVYLCASSPPGGPNNSPLHFGNGTRLTVT.

The chain recombines TRBV12-3 or TRBV12-4 with TRBJ1-5, with D perhaps TRBD1 (5 bases). Trimming took 8 bases from V and 9 from J, leaving 17 bases between them. The CDR3 is 13 amino acids. The CDR3 nucleotides are TGTGCCAGCTCCCACGGGACCCCCGGGCCCCAGCATTTT. It is translated as CASSHGTPGPQHF.

V usage is TRBV7-8 and J usage is TRBJ1-2, with D possibly being TRBD1 (5 bases). Germline V gene data show CDR1 as SGHVS and CDR2 as FQNEAQ. V lost 4 bases and J 3 bases, leaving 12 bases between the germline ends. The CDR3 is made up of 14 amino acids. The CDR3 nucleotides read TGTGCCAGCAGCTCCTATCAGGGTGACTATGGCTACACCTTC. It translates to CASSSYQGDYGYTF.

A single count supports this clone. The chain carries TRBV28 and TRBJ1-5; possibly TRBD1 for D (5 bases). The V and J ends lost 3 bases and 4 bases respectively, with 13 bases between them. CDR3 size: 15 residues. CDR1 MDHEN and CDR2 SYDVKM come from the germline V gene. CDR3 bases: TGTGCCAGCAGTTTGATATGGGGGGGAAATCAGCCCCAGCATTTT. Translation gives CASSLIWGGNQPQHF.

This clone occurred a few times. The chain employs TRBV9 and TRBJ2-6, with no clear D. Trimming took off 2 bases at V and 1 base at J, with 4 bases between the two ends. Germline V gene lookup returns CDR1 SGDLS and CDR2 YYNGEE. The CDR3 is made up of 14 amino acids. Here the CDR3 DNA reads TGTGCCAGCAGCGTGTCATCTGGGGCCAACGTCCTGACTTTC. Its protein product is CASSVSSGANVLTF.

V and J are TRBV4-3 and TRBJ2-5, with 8 bases that match TRBD2. The CDR3 runs 16 residues. Germline CDR1 reads LGHNA; CDR2 reads YSLEER. V shed 1 base, J shed 5 bases, and the junction held 9 bases outside the gene matches. The CDR3 is CASSQGAGGTAETQYF. CDR3 sequence (DNA): TGCGCCAGCAGCCAAGGGGCGGGGGGTACGGCGGAGACCCAGTACTTC.

This chain uses TRBV19 with TRBJ1-2, with 9 bases fitting TRBD1. Germline CDR1 LNHDA, CDR2 SQIVND (reference sequence). There are 15 residues in the CDR3. V shed 5 bases, J shed 3 bases, and the junction held 7 bases outside the gene matches. The CDR3 reads CASSSHRGLYYGYTF. The CDR3 DNA follows: TGTGCCAGTAGTTCCCACAGGGGGCTTTACTATGGCTACACCTTC. Together with reference TRBV19 and TRBJ1-2, the CDR3 gives the full variable domain: DGGITQSPKYLFRKEGQNVTLSCEQNLNHDAMYWYRQDPGQGLRLIYYSQIVNDFQKGDIAEGYSVSREKKESFPLTVTSAQKNPTAFYLCASSSHRGLYYGYTFGSGTRLTVV.

Comment on this clone: Other DNA sequences in the sample encode the same CDR3. This chain links TRBV28 with TRBJ2-7; D unresolved. Trimming shortened V by 6 bases and J by 3 bases, and 6 bases separated the two germline ends. The CDR3 extends over 11 amino acids. Germline CDR1 and CDR2: MDHEN and SYDVKM. The CDR3 DNA follows: TGTGCCAGCAGCCTAATCTACGAGCAGTACTTC. Protein product: CASSLIYEQYF.

The chain has TRBV21-1 and TRBJ2-4. TRBV21-1 is noted as a pseudogene. This CDR3 contains 14 residues. In DNA form, the CDR3 reads TGTGCCAGACCGGGACCTTTAGCCAAAAACATTCAGTACTTC. Amino acid sequence: CARPGPLAKNIQYF.

This clone was counted a single time. This chain uses TRBV7-9 with TRBJ2-7; D perhaps matches TRBD2 (6 bases). Trimming stripped 6 bases from V and 0 bases from J, with 18 bases between. Germline CDR1 and CDR2: SEHNR and FQNEAQ (reference sequence). This CDR3 contains 16 residues. The chain's CDR3 is CASRLTGGNISYEQYF. Here the CDR3 DNA reads TGTGCCAGCAGACTGACTGGCGGGAACATCTCCTACGAGCAGTACTTC.

The V gene is TRBV18, the J gene TRBJ1-1; TRBD1 matches 8 bases. The CDR3 loop spans 15 amino acids. CDR1 KGHSH and CDR2 LQKENI come from the germline V gene. The V segment lost 8 bases and the J segment 6 bases; nucleotides outside the gene matches: 14. CDR3 amino acids: CASTQSRGLGAEAFF. The CDR3 DNA reads TGTGCCAGCACGCAATCCAGGGGGCTAGGGGCTGAAGCTTTCTTT.

The CDR3 DNA sequence: TGCAGCGTTGTGAGGACTCCCAACGAGCAGTACTTC. Encoded protein: CSVVRTPNEQYF. The chain joins TRBV29-1 to TRBJ2-7, with a weak D call TRBD2 (5 bases). This CDR3 is 12 amino acids long. V lost 4 bases, J lost 5 bases, and 12 bases lay in between. Germline loops: CDR1 SQVTM, CDR2 ANQGSEA.

The gene calls are TRBV18 and TRBJ1-1; 9 positions match TRBD1. The CDR3 loop spans 15 amino acids. The V and J ends lost 4 bases and 4 bases, in that order; junction bases with no gene match: 7. From germline, CDR1 is KGHSH and CDR2 LQKENI. The CDR3 sequence: CASSRGQGKGTEAFF. The CDR3 DNA reads TGTGCCAGCTCACGAGGACAGGGGAAGGGCACTGAAGCTTTCTTT. Full variable domain (remainder filled in from reference TRBV18 and TRBJ1-1): NAGVMQNPRHLVRRRGQEARLRCSPMKGHSHVYWYRQLPEEGLKFMVYLQKENIIDESGMPKERFSAEFPKEGPSILRIQQVVRGDSAAYFCASSRGQGKGTEAFFGQGTRLTVV.